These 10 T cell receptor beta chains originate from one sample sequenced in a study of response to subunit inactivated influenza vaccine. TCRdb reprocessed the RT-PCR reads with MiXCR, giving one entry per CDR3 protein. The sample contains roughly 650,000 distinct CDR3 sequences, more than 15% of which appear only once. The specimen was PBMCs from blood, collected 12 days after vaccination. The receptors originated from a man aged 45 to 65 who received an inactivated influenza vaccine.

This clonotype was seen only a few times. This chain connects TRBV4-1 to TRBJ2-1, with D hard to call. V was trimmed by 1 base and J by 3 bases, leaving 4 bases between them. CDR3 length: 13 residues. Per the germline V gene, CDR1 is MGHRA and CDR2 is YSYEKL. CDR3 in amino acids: CASSQGVYNEQFF. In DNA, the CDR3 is TGCGCCAGCAGCCAAGGGGTCTACAATGAGCAGTTCTTC.

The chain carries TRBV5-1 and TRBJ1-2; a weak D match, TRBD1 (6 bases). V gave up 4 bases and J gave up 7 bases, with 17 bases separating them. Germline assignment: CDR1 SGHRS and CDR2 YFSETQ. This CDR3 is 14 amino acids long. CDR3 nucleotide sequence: TGCGCCAGCAGCCGGTTGGGGGGCTTGAGTGGCTACACCTTC. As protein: CASSRLGGLSGYTF.

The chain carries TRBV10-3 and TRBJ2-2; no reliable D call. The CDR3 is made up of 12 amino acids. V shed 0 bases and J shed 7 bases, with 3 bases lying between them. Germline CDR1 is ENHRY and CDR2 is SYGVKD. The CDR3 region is CAISESNGELFF. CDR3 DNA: TGTGCCATCAGTGAGTCGAACGGGGAGCTGTTTTTT.

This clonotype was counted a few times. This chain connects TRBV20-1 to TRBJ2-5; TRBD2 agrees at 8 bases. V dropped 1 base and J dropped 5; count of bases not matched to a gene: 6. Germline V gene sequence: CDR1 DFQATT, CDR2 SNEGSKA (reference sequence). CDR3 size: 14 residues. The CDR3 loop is CSARAGGLGETQYF. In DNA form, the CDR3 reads TGCAGTGCTAGAGCGGGAGGGCTTGGGGAGACCCAGTACTTC.

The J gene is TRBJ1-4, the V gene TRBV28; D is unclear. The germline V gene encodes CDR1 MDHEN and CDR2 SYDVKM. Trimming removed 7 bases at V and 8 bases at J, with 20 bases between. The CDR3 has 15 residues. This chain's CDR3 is CASNSLTSPGEKLFF. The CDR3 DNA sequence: TGTGCCAGCAATTCCTTGACAAGCCCCGGGGAAAAACTGTTTTTT.

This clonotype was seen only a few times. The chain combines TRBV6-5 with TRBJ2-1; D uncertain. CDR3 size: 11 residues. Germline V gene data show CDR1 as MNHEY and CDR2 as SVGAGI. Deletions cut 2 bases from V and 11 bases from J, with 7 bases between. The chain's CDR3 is CASSYRSKQFF. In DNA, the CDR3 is TGTGCCAGCAGTTACAGATCTAAGCAGTTCTTC.

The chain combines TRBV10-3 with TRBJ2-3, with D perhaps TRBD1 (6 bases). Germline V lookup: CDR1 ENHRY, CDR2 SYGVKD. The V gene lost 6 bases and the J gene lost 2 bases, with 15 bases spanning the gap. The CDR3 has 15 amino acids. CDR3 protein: CAIRSGTLFTDTQYF. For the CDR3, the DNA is TGTGCCATCAGATCCGGGACACTTTTCACAGATACGCAGTATTTT.

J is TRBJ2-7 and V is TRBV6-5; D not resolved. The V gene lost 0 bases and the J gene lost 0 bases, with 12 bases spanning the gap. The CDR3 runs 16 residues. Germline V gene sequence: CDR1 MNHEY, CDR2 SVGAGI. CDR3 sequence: CASSYSSRRNSYEQYF. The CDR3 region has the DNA TGTGCCAGCAGTTACTCAAGCCGACGGAACTCCTACGAGCAGTACTTC.

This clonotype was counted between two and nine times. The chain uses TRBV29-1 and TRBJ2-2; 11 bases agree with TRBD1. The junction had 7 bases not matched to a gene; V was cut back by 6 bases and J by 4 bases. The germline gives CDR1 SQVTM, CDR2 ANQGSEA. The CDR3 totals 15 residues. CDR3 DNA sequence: TGCAGCGTCAAACGCGGGACAGGGGGCACCGGGGAGCTGTTTTTT. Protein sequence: CSVKRGTGGTGELFF.

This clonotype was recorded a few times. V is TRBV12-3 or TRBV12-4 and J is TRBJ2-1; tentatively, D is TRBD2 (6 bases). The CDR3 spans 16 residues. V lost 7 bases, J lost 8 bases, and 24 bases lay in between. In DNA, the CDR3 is TGTGCCAGCATCGACCCTTGGCAGGGAGGTTCCCATGAGCAGTTCTTC. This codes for CASIDPWQGGSHEQFF.